The 8 T cell receptor beta chains below were found in one sample sequenced in a study of vaccination effects on CD4 cells after COVID-19. Measured with immunoSEQ multiplex PCR; TCRdb has only the in-frame clones, and not every one. The sample lists fewer than 25,000 clones; 72% were seen once. These receptors' targets are unknown. The ViraFEST assay expanded antigen-specific CD4+ T cells with viral peptide pools before sequencing. Subsequent to a culture period of roughly 11 days, CD4+ T cells were isolated. Each participant was administered two doses of either the BNT162b2 or the mRNA-1273 vaccine. The sequencing used CD4+ T cells from PBMCs cultured with HCoV-NL63 spike peptides, collected after COVID-19 vaccination. All receptors derive from a human donor who received a COVID-19 vaccine.

The chain has TRBV6-4 and TRBJ1-2; TRBD1 is a possible D gene (6 bases). This CDR3 has 15 residues. Germline V lookup: CDR1 MRHNA, CDR2 SNTAGT. The germline V and J ends were trimmed by 0 bases and 7 bases, with 15 bases remaining between them. CDR3 sequence: CASSDSPGVLTGYTF. The CDR3 nucleotides read TGTGCCAGCAGTGACTCTCCAGGGGTCCTCACTGGCTACACCTTC.

This clone was seen only a few times. The rearrangement joins TRBV3-1 (or the pseudogene TRBV3-2) to TRBJ2-3; D call uncertain. The germline V and J ends were trimmed by 0 bases and 5 bases, with 9 bases remaining between them. This CDR3 is built from 14 residues. CDR1 is LGHDT and CDR2 is YNNKEL in the germline V gene (reference sequence). This CDR3 reads CASSQDKGKDTQYF. CDR3 in DNA: TGTGCCAGCAGCCAAGACAAAGGGAAAGATACGCAGTATTTT.

A remark on this clone: The sample has other DNA sequences that encode this CDR3 too. The rearrangement uses TRBV12-3 or TRBV12-4 and TRBJ1-5; D is uncertain. The CDR3 totals 13 residues. Trimming removed 0 bases at V and 4 bases at J, with 4 bases between. CDR3: CASSLAENQPQHF. The DNA for the CDR3 is TGTGCCAGCAGTTTAGCGGAGAATCAGCCCCAGCATTTT.

This chain links TRBV27 with TRBJ1-2; no clear D. Deletions cut 6 bases from V and 8 bases from J, with 19 bases between. Germline V CDR1 and CDR2: MNHEY, SMNVEV (reference sequence). This CDR3 contains 14 residues. CDR3 region: CASRRQANLGGYTF. The DNA of the CDR3 is TGTGCCAGCAGACGACAAGCTAACCTGGGAGGCTACACCTTC.

The chain recombines TRBV5-1 with TRBJ2-1; TRBD2 might be the D (5 bases). Germline V gene sequence: CDR1 SGHRS, CDR2 YFSETQ. Trimming stripped 1 base from V and 5 bases from J, with 13 bases between. The CDR3 totals 15 residues. CDR3 residues: CASSLSQRRNNEQFF. Here the CDR3 DNA reads TGCGCCAGCAGCTTGTCCCAGCGGAGGAACAATGAGCAGTTCTTC.

This clone was picked up a small number of times. The V gene is TRBV9, the J gene TRBJ1-1; possibly TRBD1 for D (5 bases). With 1 base removed from V and 5 bases from J, the gap between germline ends came to 9 bases. The germline V gene encodes CDR1 SGDLS and CDR2 YYNGEE. The CDR3 covers 13 residues. CDR3 coding DNA: TGTGCCAGCAGCGTACCCGGGGGGACTGAAGCTTTCTTT. This codes for CASSVPGGTEAFF.

This clone was seen only a few times. This rearrangement joins TRBV11-2 to TRBJ1-2; possible D gene TRBD1, 5 bases. Germline V gene lookup returns CDR1 SGHAT and CDR2 FQNNGV. Trimming removed 5 bases at V and 4 bases at J, with 14 bases between. The CDR3 sequence is 14 residues long. CDR3 protein: CASSPDSSLYGYTF. The CDR3 nucleotides are TGTGCCAGCAGCCCTGACAGTTCTCTCTATGGCTACACCTTC.

The V call is TRBV5-1, the J call TRBJ1-1, with 9 bases identical to TRBD1. Trimming at V came to 2 bases and at J to 4 bases, leaving 6 bases not matched to a gene. The germline gives CDR1 SGHRS, CDR2 YFSETQ. This CDR3 comprises 15 residues. CDR3 sequence reads: CASSLSGQGFTEAFF. The CDR3, as DNA: TGCGCCAGCAGCTTATCGGGACAGGGATTCACTGAAGCTTTCTTT.